The 6 T cell receptor beta chains in this list originate from one sample, sequenced in a study of cytomegalovirus exposure and HLA in healthy donors (dated by TCRdb to 2017 to 2019). The method behind the library was the immunoSEQ multiplex PCR assay. For the multiplex PCR, a mixture combining 60 forward primers for TCR Vbeta segments and 13 reverse primers for TCR Jbeta segments was used. What TCRdb holds here is the immuneACCESS table cut down to in-frame rearrangements. Part of the clones is not present; checked against another copy, under half of the missing clones reflect an unresolved V gene, and the others are unexplained. The sample has some 140,000 clones on record, around 73% of them singletons. Clones ranked in the top ten supply about 1.2% of the sample. The sample comprised PBMCs. The receptors were gathered from a middle-aged woman in good health and CMV-seronegative.

The V gene is TRBV6-1, the J gene TRBJ1-5, with TRBD1 identical over 9 bases. Germline-derived CDR1 and CDR2 are MNHNS and SASEGT. The V and J ends lost 8 bases and 6 bases, in that order; junction bases with no gene match: 5. The CDR3 loop spans 13 amino acids. Here the CDR3 DNA reads TGTGCCAGCTCACAGGGGGCAGGTCAGCCCCAGCATTTT. Residues: CASSQGAGQPQHF.

This clone has a single count. The V gene is TRBV19, the J gene TRBJ1-2; D is ambiguous. CDR1 is LNHDA, CDR2 SQIVND, per germline (reference sequence). This CDR3 is built from 13 residues. V lost 4 bases and J lost 5, with 11 bases in between. In DNA form, the CDR3 reads TGTGCCAGTAGTACCCAGACACCTTATGGCTACACCTTC. Amino acid sequence: CASSTQTPYGYTF. The entire variable domain, with the rest obtained from reference TRBV19 and TRBJ1-2, is as follows: DGGITQSPKYLFRKEGQNVTLSCEQNLNHDAMYWYRQDPGQGLRLIYYSQIVNDFQKGDIAEGYSVSREKKESFPLTVTSAQKNPTAFYLCASSTQTPYGYTFGSGTRLTVV.

This sequence joins TRBV4-1 and TRBJ1-2, with TRBD1 identical over 7 bases. CDR1 and CDR2 from the germline V gene are MGHRA and YSYEKL. The CDR3 is made up of 15 amino acids. J lost 2 bases, V lost 5 bases, and 8 bases had no gene match. CDR3 sequence reads: CASSYRGRQNYGYTF. The CDR3 DNA sequence: TGCGCCAGCAGCTACAGGGGCCGGCAAAACTATGGCTACACCTTC.

The chain uses TRBV4-1 and TRBJ2-5, with TRBD2 matching over 12 bases. The CDR3 has 16 residues. Trimming took 1 base from V and 1 from J; bases not matched to a gene: 1. Germline V gene lookup returns CDR1 MGHRA and CDR2 YSYEKL. CDR3 nucleotides: TGCGCCAGCAGCCAAGGGACTAGCGGGGCCCAAGAGACCCAGTACTTC. This gives the protein CASSQGTSGAQETQYF.

V gene TRBV11-2 combines with J gene TRBJ2-3; D unresolved. Trimming left V 5 bases short and J 8 bases short, with 11 bases between. Germline-derived CDR1 and CDR2 are SGHAT and FQNNGV. This CDR3 has 12 amino acids. Written as DNA, the CDR3 is TGTGCCAGCAGCCCGAGTACTGGTACGCAGTATTTT. Amino acid sequence: CASSPSTGTQYF.

The chain uses TRBV7-9 and TRBJ1-2; possibly TRBD1 for D (6 bases). CDR3 length: 14 amino acids. Germline V lookup: CDR1 SEHNR, CDR2 FQNEAQ (reference sequence). V was cut by 4 bases and J by 6 bases, with 15 bases left in between. The CDR3 sequence is CASSYAQGSDGYTF. The CDR3 DNA sequence: TGTGCCAGCAGCTACGCCCAGGGGAGCGATGGCTACACCTTC.